These T cell receptor beta chains were read from a single sample in a study of T-cell memory formation after mild COVID-19. TCRdb processed the 5' RACE reads anew with MiXCR; each CDR3 protein has one entry. The sample records fewer than 650,000 distinct CDR3 sequences, approximately 15% being singletons. The source material was PBMCs or a T cell subset sorted from them (not recorded which). The receptors come from an adult woman who had mild COVID-19 (a few samples of this study predate the infection). Cell type and time point are not known. The CDR3 runs from the conserved cysteine through the conserved F or W. Not every row has a clone size; where given, it reads once, few, many or a size class.

V	J	size	CDR3
TRBV11-1	TRBJ2-1	few	CASSLGSLGQFF
TRBV12-3/TRBV12-4	TRBJ2-7	many	CASSLGSGTYYEQYF
TRBV7-8	TRBJ1-5	many	CASSLTLDSNQPQHF
TRBV29-1	TRBJ2-1	.	CSAWWRGVLFF
TRBV7-9	TRBJ2-2	.	CASPQRDTGELFF
TRBV6-1	TRBJ2-7	.	CASSGARGSSYEQYF
TRBV5-1	TRBJ1-1	.	CASSLADPTGAFF
TRBV11-3	TRBJ1-1	few	CASSRSGGREYTEAFF
TRBV6-2/TRBV6-3	TRBJ1-1	few	CASSPHGDRGKTFF
TRBV6-2/TRBV6-3	TRBJ1-1	few	CASKINRGTEAFF
TRBV4-2	TRBJ1-2	few	CASSQEFYYGYTF
TRBV20-1	TRBJ2-7	.	CSARSRDTHRTLAHPYEQYF
TRBV4-1	TRBJ2-7	once	CASSPGAGYSYEQYF
TRBV30	TRBJ1-3	.	CAWSGGSGNTIYF
TRBV12-3/TRBV12-4	TRBJ2-7	few	CASILSGTIEQYF
TRBV20-1	TRBJ1-6	few	CSALGHPYNSPLHF
TRBV6-2/TRBV6-3	TRBJ2-1	.	CASSYSETSGNEQFF
TRBV12-3/TRBV12-4	TRBJ1-2	.	CASRSSGTGRSNYGYTF
TRBV6-1	TRBJ2-1	few	CASSDLNEQFF
TRBV5-4	TRBJ1-2	.	CASSPNDRGSYGYTF
TRBV5-5	TRBJ2-1	.	CASSFDRGRNNEQFF
TRBV24-1	TRBJ1-1	many	CATSSGGPYTEAFF
TRBV24-1	TRBJ2-5	.	CATSGSGGSQETQYF
TRBV5-1	TRBJ2-7	few	CASSGSGTIQYF
TRBV7-9	TRBJ2-3	.	CASSDLIRDTQYF
TRBV18	TRBJ1-1	few	CASSPPGVTRGGKDTEAFF
TRBV29-1	TRBJ2-7	.	CSVEVAGSGAGEQYF
TRBV24-1	TRBJ2-2	many	CATSDSRSYNGELFF
TRBV10-3	TRBJ2-1	.	CAISESTGAYNEQFF
TRBV19	TRBJ1-1	few	CASNDGHLNTEAFF
TRBV30	TRBJ2-1	few	CAWSGYEQFF
TRBV4-2	TRBJ2-7	few	CASSQVGQGDYEQYF
TRBV20-1	TRBJ1-2	.	CSARAVRTGYTF
TRBV6-1	TRBJ1-2	.	CASSVSETAPHYGYTF
TRBV7-9	TRBJ2-2	few	CASSFSVWDRANTGELFF
TRBV5-1	TRBJ1-1	.	CASSLATGFEAFF
TRBV9	TRBJ2-3	few	CASSGELALTDTQYF
TRBV7-9	TRBJ2-3	few	CASSLDIGVGTDTQYF
TRBV3-1	TRBJ2-3	.	CASSQRGLPTDTQYF
TRBV12-3/TRBV12-4	TRBJ1-1	many	CASSLGQGVVSTEAFF
TRBV7-6	TRBJ2-3	.	CASSWGELADNTDTQYF
TRBV7-3	TRBJ2-3	.	CASSTYRDSADTQYF
TRBV24-1	TRBJ1-1	few	CATRGRANTEAFF
TRBV6-5	TRBJ1-1	many	CASSYHPSGTQEAFF
TRBV15	TRBJ1-5	few	CATSRDRDVGNQPQHF
TRBV28	TRBJ2-2	few	CASSLGTTLNTGELFF
TRBV12-3/TRBV12-4	TRBJ1-1	few	CASSLRGVWNTEAFF
TRBV2	TRBJ2-7	.	CASSGLQFEQYF
TRBV29-1	TRBJ2-5	.	CSVDMDLEPQYF
TRBV12-3/TRBV12-4	TRBJ2-1	many	CASIKGGGPYNEQFF
TRBV29-1	TRBJ1-1	once	CSVVLLSNTEAFF
TRBV7-9	TRBJ2-1	.	CASNIRDTGSYNEQFF
TRBV7-9	TRBJ2-2	few	CASSWAVGRGTGELFF